This TCR beta chain was retrieved from a study of response to subunit inactivated influenza vaccine. This CDR3 region has 16 residues. The trim removed 8 bases at V and 7 bases at J, leaving 16 bases unmatched. CDR1 MDHEN and CDR2 SYDVKM come from the germline V gene. On this clonotype itself: The antigen remains unidentified.

MiXCR, applied by TCRdb to the RT-PCR reads, yields one record per CDR3 protein. The sample consists of some 800,000 distinct CDR3 sequences, over 20% of them appearing once. Broader study findings: Authors suggested each seasonal flu vaccination may recruit only limited numbers of new T cells.

The source is a man aged 45 to 65 who received an inactivated influenza vaccine. V is TRBV28 and J is TRBJ2-1; 8 bases match TRBD2. Sample: PBMCs from blood, taken around 5 days after vaccination. CDR3 sequence: CASEGTGRALLNEQFF. The CDR3 bases are TGTGCCAGCGAAGGAACCGGGAGGGCCTTATTAAATGAGCAGTTCTTC.